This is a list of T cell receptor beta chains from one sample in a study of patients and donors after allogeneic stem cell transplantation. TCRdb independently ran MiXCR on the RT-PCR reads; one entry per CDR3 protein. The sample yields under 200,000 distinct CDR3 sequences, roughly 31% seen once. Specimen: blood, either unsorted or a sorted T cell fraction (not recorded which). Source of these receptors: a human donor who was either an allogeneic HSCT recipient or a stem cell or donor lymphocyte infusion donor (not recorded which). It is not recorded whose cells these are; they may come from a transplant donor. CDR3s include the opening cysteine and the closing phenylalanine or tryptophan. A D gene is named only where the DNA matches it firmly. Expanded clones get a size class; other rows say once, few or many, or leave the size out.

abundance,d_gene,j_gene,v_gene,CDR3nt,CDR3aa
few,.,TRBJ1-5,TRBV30,TGTGCCTGGAGTGGGGGGAGTCAGCCCCAGCATTTT,CAWSGGSQPQHF
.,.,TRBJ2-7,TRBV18,TGTGCCAGCTCACCGCCGGGTCTCTCTACCGACGAGCAGTACTTC,CASSPPGLSTDEQYF
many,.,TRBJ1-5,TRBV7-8,TGTGCCAGCAGCTCGGACCGAGGGCAGCCCCAGCATTTT,CASSSDRGQPQHF
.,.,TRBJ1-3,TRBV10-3,TGTGCCATCAGTGAGTCCTCAACTGGAAACACCATATATTTT,CAISESSTGNTIYF
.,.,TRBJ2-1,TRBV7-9,TGTGCCAGCAGCTCCGTTCGGGGCTCCTACAATGAGCAGTTCTTC,CASSSVRGSYNEQFF
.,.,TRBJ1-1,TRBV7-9,TGTGCCAGCAGACTGACAGTGAACACTGAAGCTTTCTTT,CASRLTVNTEAFF
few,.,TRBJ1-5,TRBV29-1,TGCAGCGTTGGGGAAAGTTGGCCCCAGCATTTT,CSVGESWPQHF
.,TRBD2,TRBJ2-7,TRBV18,TGTGCCAGCTCACCTGGGACTAGCTACGAGCAGTACTTC,CASSPGTSYEQYF
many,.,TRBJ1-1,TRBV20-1,TGCAGTGCCTCGTGGAGGGGCTATGGGAACACTGAAGCTTTCTTT,CSASWRGYGNTEAFF
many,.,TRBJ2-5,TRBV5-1,TGCGCCAGCAGCAACAGCGAAGAGACCCAGTACTTC,CASSNSEETQYF
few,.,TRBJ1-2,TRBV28,TGTGCCAGCAGCCTGAGTCCTGCGAACTATGGCTACACCTTC,CASSLSPANYGYTF
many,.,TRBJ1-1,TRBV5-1,TGCGCCAGCACCACCGGGGATGATACTGAAGCTTTCTTT,CASTTGDDTEAFF
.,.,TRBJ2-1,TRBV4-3,TGCGCCAGCAGCCAAGATAGCTCTACCAATGAGCAGTTCTTC,CASSQDSSTNEQFF
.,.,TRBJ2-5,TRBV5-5,TGTGCCAGCAGCGTACGGACACCGCCGTACCAAGAGACCCAGTACTTC,CASSVRTPPYQETQYF
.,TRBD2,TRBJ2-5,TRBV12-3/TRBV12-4,TGTGCCAGCAGACGTACGGCGGGAGGGCAAGAGACCCAGTACTTC,CASRRTAGGQETQYF
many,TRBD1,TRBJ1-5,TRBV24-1,TGTGCCACCAGTGATACACAGGGGTATAGCAATCAGCCCCAGCATTTT,CATSDTQGYSNQPQHF
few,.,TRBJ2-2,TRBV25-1,TGTGCCAGCAGTGAATGGGGCCCAGGGTCAGGGGAGCTGTTTTTT,CASSEWGPGSGELFF
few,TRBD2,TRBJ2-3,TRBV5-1,TGCGCCAGCAGCTTGGTGGCTAGCGGGAGTCGAGATACGCAGTATTTT,CASSLVASGSRDTQYF
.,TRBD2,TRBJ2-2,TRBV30,TGTGCCTGGGGACTAGCGGGAAGCATGAACACCGGGGAGCTGTTTTTT,CAWGLAGSMNTGELFF
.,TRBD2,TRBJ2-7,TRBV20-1,TGCAGTGCTAGAGATCGGGCTAGCGGGATGAGAGTTCTCTACGAGCAGTACTTC,CSARDRASGMRVLYEQYF
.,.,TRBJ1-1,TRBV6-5,TGTGCCAGCGCCCTAGGGGAAGGGACTCGAACCCCCACTGAAGCTTTCTTT,CASALGEGTRTPTEAFF